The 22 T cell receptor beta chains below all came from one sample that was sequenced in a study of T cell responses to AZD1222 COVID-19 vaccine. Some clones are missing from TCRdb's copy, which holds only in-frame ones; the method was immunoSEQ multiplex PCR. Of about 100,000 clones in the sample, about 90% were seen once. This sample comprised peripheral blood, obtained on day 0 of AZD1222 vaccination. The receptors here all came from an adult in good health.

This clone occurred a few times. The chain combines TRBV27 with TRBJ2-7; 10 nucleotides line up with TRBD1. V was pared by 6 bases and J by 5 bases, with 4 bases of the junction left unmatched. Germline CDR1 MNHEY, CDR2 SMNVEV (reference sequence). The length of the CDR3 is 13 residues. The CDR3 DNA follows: TGTGCCAGCAGACGACAGGGGGCTGACGAGCAGTACTTC. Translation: CASRRQGADEQYF.

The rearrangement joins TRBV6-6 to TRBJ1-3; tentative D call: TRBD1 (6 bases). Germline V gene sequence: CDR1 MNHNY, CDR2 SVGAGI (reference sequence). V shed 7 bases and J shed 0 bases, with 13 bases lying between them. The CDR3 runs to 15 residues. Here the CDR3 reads CASNPGEGSGNTIYF. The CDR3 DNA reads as TGTGCCAGCAACCCAGGGGAGGGCTCTGGAAACACCATATATTTT.

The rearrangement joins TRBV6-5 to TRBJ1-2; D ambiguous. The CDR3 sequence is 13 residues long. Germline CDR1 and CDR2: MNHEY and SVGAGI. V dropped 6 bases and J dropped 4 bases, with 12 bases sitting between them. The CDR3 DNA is TGTGCCAGCAGCCGGGATGTTGGCTATGGCTACACCTTC. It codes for CASSRDVGYGYTF.

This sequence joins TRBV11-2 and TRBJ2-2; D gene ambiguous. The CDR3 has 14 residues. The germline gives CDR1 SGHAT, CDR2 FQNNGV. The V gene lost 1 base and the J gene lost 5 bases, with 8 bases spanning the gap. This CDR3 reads CASSLGEWTGELFF. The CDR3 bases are TGTGCCAGCAGCTTAGGCGAGTGGACCGGGGAGCTGTTTTTT.

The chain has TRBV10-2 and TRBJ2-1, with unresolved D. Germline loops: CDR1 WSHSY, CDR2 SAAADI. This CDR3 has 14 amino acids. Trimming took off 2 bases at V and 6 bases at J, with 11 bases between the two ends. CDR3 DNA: TGCGCCAGCAGTGAGGGAAGAGGACGCAATGAGCAGTTCTTC. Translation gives CASSEGRGRNEQFF.

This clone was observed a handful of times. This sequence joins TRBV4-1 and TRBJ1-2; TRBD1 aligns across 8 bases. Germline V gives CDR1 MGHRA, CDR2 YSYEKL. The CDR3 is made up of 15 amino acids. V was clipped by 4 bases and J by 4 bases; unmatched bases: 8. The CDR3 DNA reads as TGCGCCAGCAGCCCATCGGGACAGGTATCCTATGGCTACACCTTC. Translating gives CASSPSGQVSYGYTF.

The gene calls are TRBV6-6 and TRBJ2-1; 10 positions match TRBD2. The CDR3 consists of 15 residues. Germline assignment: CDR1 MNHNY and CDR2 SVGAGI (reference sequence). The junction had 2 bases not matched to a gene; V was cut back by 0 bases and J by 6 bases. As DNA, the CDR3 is TGTGCCAGCAGTTACTCAATAGCGGGAGGCAATGAGCAGTTCTTC. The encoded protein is CASSYSIAGGNEQFF.

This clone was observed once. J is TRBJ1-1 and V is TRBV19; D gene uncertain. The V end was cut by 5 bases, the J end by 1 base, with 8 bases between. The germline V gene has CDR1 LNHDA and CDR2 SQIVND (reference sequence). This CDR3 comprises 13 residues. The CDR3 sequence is CASSLQANTEAFF. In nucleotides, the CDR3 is TGTGCCAGTAGTCTTCAAGCGAACACTGAAGCTTTCTTT. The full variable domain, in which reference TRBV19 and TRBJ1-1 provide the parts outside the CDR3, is DGGITQSPKYLFRKEGQNVTLSCEQNLNHDAMYWYRQDPGQGLRLIYYSQIVNDFQKGDIAEGYSVSREKKESFPLTVTSAQKNPTAFYLCASSLQANTEAFFGQGTRLTVV.

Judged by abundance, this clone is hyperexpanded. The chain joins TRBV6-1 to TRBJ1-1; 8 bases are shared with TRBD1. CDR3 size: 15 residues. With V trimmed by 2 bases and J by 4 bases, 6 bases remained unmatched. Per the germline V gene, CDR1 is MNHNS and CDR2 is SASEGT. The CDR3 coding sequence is TGTGCCAGCAGTGAATTAGGACAGGGAGGCACTGAAGCTTTCTTT. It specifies CASSELGQGGTEAFF.

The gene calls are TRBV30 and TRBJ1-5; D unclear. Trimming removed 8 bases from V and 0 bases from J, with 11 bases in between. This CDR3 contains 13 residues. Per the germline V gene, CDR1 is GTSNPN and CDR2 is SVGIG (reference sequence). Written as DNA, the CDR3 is TGTGCCACTAACACGGATAGCAATCAGCCCCAGCATTTT. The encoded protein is CATNTDSNQPQHF.

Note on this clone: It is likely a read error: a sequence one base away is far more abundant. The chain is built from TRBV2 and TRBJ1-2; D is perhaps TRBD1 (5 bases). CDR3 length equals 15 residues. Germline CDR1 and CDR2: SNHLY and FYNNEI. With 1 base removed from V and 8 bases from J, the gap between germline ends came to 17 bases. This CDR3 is CASSEGGLNLWGYTF. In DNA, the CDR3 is TGTGCCAGCAGTGAAGGGGGCCTAAACCTTTGGGGCTACACCTTC.

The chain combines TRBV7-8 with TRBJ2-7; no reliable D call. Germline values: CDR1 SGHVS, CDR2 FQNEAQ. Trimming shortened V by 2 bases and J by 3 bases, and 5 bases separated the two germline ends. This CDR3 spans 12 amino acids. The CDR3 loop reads CASSLLGYEQYF. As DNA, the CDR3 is TGTGCCAGCAGCTTACTCGGCTACGAGCAGTACTTC.

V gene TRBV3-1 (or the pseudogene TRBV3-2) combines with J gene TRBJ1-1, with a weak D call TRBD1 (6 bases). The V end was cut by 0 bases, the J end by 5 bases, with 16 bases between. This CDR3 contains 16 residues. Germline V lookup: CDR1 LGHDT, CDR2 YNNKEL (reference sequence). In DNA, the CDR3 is TGTGCCAGCAGCCAAGAGAGTCATTTTAGGGGGACTGAAGCTTTCTTT. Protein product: CASSQESHFRGTEAFF.

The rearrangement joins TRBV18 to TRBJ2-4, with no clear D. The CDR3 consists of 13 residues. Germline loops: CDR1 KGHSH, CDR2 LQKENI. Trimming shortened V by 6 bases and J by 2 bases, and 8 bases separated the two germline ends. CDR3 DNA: TGTGCCAGCTCCGTAGAAACCAAAAACATTCAGTACTTC. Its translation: CASSVETKNIQYF.

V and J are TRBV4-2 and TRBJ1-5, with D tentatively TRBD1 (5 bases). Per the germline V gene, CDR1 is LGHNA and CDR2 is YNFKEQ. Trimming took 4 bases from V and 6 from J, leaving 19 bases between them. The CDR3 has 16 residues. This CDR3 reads CASSPSLGESSQPQHF. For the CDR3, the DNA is TGTGCCAGCAGCCCGTCGTTGGGGGAGAGTAGTCAGCCCCAGCATTTT.

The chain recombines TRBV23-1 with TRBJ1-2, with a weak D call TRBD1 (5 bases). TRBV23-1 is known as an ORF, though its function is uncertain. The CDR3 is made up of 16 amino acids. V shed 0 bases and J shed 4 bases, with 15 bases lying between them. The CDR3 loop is CASSQSYAGRSYGYTF. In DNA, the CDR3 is TGCGCCAGCAGTCAATCGTACGCAGGGCGCTCCTATGGCTACACCTTC.

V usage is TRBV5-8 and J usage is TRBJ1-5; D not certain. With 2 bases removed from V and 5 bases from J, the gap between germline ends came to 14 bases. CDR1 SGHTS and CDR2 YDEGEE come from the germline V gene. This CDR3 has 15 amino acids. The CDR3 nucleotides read TGTGCCAGCAGCTTTGGTCTGGGCGGTTATCAGCCCCAGCATTTT. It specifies CASSFGLGGYQPQHF. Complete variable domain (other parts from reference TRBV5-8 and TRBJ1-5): EAGVTQSPTHLIKTRGQQATLRCSPISGHTSVYWYQQALGLGLQFLLWYDEGEERNRGNFPPRFSGRQFPNYSSELNVNALELEDSALYLCASSFGLGGYQPQHFGDGTRLSIL.

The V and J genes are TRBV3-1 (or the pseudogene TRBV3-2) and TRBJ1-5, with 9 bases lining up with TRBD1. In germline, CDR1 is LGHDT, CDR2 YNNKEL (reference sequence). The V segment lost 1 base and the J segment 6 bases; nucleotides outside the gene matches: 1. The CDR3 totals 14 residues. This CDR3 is CASSQADRGQPQHF. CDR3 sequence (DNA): TGTGCCAGCAGCCAAGCGGACAGGGGTCAGCCCCAGCATTTT.

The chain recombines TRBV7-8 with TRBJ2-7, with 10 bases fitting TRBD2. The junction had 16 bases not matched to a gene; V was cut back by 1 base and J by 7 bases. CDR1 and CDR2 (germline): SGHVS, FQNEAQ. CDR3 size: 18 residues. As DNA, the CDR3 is TGTGCCAGCAGCTTAGACTGGGCTAGCGGGAGTATTTCAAGTGAGCAGTACTTC. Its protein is CASSLDWASGSISSEQYF. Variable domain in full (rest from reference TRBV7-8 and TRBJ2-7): GAGVSQSPRYKVAKRGQDVALRCDPISGHVSLFWYQQALGQGPEFLTYFQNEAQLDKSGLPSDRFFAERPEGSVSTLKIQRTQQEDSAVYLCASSLDWASGSISSEQYFGPGTRLTVT.

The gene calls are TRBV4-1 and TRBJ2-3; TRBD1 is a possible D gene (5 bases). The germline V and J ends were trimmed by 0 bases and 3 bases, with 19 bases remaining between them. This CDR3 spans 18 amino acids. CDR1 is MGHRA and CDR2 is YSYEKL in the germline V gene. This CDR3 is CASSQDPPVAGWTDTQYF. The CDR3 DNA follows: TGCGCCAGCAGCCAAGATCCCCCCGTGGCAGGGTGGACAGATACGCAGTATTTT.

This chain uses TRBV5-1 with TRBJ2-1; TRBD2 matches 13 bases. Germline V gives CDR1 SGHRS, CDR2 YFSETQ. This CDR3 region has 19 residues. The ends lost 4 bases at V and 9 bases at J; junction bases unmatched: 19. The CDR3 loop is CASSAEGGLAGYVVGEQFF. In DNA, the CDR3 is TGCGCCAGCAGCGCGGAGGGGGGACTAGCGGGATACGTTGTGGGTGAGCAGTTCTTC.

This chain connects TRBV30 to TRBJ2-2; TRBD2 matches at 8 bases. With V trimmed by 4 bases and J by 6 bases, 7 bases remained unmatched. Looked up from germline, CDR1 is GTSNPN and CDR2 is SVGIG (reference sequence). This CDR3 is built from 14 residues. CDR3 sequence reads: CAWKRGSPPGELFF. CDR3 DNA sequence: TGTGCCTGGAAGCGGGGGTCCCCACCCGGGGAGCTGTTTTTT.